These T cell receptor beta chains were read from a single sample in a study of blood T cell repertoires in COVID-19. The method was immunoSEQ multiplex PCR; TCRdb's version includes in-frame clones alone and lacks a portion of them. The data show around 200,000 clones, 85% to 90% seen once. The sequencing sample was made of peripheral blood. The receptors here all came from a man aged 55 to 69 who had recovered from COVID-19. CDR3s include the opening cysteine and the closing phenylalanine or tryptophan. A D gene is named only where the DNA matches it firmly. Clone size is not always given. Where it is, it says once, few, many or a class for expanded clones.

V	J	D	size	CDR3	DNA
TRBV7-6	TRBJ2-7	TRBD1	NA	CASSPSTWGTGSGREQYF	TGTGCCAGCAGCCCCAGCACCTGGGGGACAGGGTCGGGAAGGGAGCAGTACTTC
TRBV28	TRBJ2-2	TRBD2	NA	CASRLGGSTGELFF	TGTGCCAGCAGGCTCGGCGGGAGCACCGGGGAGCTGTTTTTT
TRBV12-5	TRBJ1-2	NA	NA	CASGLVAYGYTF	TGTGCTAGTGGTTTGGTAGCCTATGGCTACACCTTC
TRBV5-4	TRBJ1-3	NA	NA	CASSLARSSGNTIYF	TGTGCCAGCAGCTTGGCCAGAAGCTCTGGAAACACCATATATTTT
TRBV7-8	TRBJ2-2	TRBD2	many	CASSFLAGGTGELFF	TGTGCCAGCAGCTTCCTAGCGGGAGGCACCGGGGAGCTGTTTTTT
TRBV6-2/TRBV6-3	TRBJ2-7	NA	NA	CASSYRAGPLYEQYF	TGTGCCAGCAGTTACCGGGCAGGGCCCCTCTACGAGCAGTACTTC
TRBV28	TRBJ2-7	NA	NA	CASSQFYEQYF	TGTGCCAGCAGCCAGTTCTACGAGCAGTACTTC
TRBV6-6	TRBJ1-4	NA	NA	CASSGNQGEKLFF	TGTGCCAGTTCCGGGAACCAAGGGGAAAAACTGTTTTTT
TRBV9	TRBJ1-4	NA	NA	CASSVRGGQGINEKLFF	TGTGCCAGCAGCGTAAGGGGAGGGCAGGGCATTAATGAAAAACTGTTTTTT
TRBV2	TRBJ2-1	NA	few	CASRDWNEQFF	TGTGCCAGCAGGGACTGGAATGAGCAGTTCTTC
TRBV5-1	TRBJ1-2	NA	NA	CASSPLGGDGIYGYTF	TGCGCCAGCAGCCCCCTCGGCGGGGATGGGATCTATGGCTACACCTTC
TRBV6-5	TRBJ1-2	TRBD1	NA	CATTRQGFSDYGYTF	TGTGCCACAACAAGACAGGGATTCTCCGACTATGGCTACACCTTC